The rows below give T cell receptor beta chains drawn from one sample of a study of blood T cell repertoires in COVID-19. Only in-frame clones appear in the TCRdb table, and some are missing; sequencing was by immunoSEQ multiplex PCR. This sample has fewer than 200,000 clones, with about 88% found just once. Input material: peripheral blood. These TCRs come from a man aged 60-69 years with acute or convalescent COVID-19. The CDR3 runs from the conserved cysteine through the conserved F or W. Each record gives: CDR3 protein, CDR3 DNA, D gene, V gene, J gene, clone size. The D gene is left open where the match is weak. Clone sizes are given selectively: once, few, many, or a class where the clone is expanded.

CASSYGAADTQYF,TGTGCCAGCAGTTATGGTGCGGCAGATACGCAGTATTTT,NA,TRBV6-5,TRBJ2-3,NA
CASSPGLAGGRGNTGELFF,TGTGCCAGTAGTCCGGGACTAGCGGGAGGTAGAGGGAACACCGGGGAGCTGTTTTTT,TRBD2,TRBV19,TRBJ2-2,once
CASRQGGNEQFF,TGTGCCAGCAGACAGGGAGGGAATGAGCAGTTCTTC,NA,TRBV6-5,TRBJ2-1,once
CASSFTGSDYYGYTF,TGCGCCAGCAGCTTTACAGGGTCGGATTACTATGGCTACACCTTC,NA,TRBV5-1,TRBJ1-2,NA
CASSVQRGTDTQYF,TGTGCCAGCAGTGTACAGCGGGGCACAGATACGCAGTATTTT,NA,TRBV2,TRBJ2-3,NA
CASSVQGGETQYF,TGTGCCAGCAGCGTGCAGGGGGGTGAGACCCAGTACTTC,NA,TRBV7-3,TRBJ2-5,NA
CASSDPRGQGWLGYTF,TGTGCCAGCAGTGACCCCCGGGGACAGGGGTGGTTGGGCTACACCTTC,TRBD1,TRBV6-1,TRBJ1-2,many
CASSPGLVYGYTF,TGTGCCAGCAGTCCAGGCCTCGTCTATGGCTACACCTTC,NA,TRBV6-5,TRBJ1-2,NA
CASSHRQSATNEKLFF,TGTGCCAGTAGTCATCGACAGTCTGCAACTAATGAAAAACTGTTTTTT,NA,TRBV19,TRBJ1-4,NA
CASSIAPDRFSYSNQPQHF,TGTGCCAGTAGTATAGCCCCGGACAGATTTTCCTATAGCAATCAGCCCCAGCATTTT,NA,TRBV19,TRBJ1-5,NA